These 12 T cell receptor beta chains came from one sample sequenced in a study of T cell clones after liver transplantation (dated by TCRdb to the late 2010s). Library construction relied on the immunoSEQ multiplex PCR assay. TCRdb's version of the immuneACCESS table is confined to in-frame rearrangements and falls short of the full clone set. An unresolved V gene accounts for under half of the shortfall where checked; the remainder is of unknown origin. The sample contains around 71,000 clones, around 80% of them found a single time. The leading ten clones occupy roughly 0.87% of the sample. Sample: CD4+ T cells from blood, taken 12 months after liver transplant. The receptors come from a human patient who received a liver transplant. After a transplant, some of the T cells may come from the graft donor.

The V call is TRBV5-1, the J call TRBJ1-2; 8 bases map to TRBD1. Trimming removed 0 bases from V and 7 bases from J; junction bases left unmatched: 2. This CDR3 spans 13 amino acids. Looked up from germline, CDR1 is SGHRS and CDR2 is YFSETQ. CDR3 sequence: CASSLGQGSGYTF. In DNA form, the CDR3 reads TGCGCCAGCAGCTTGGGACAGGGGTCTGGCTACACCTTC.

This clone is a singleton in its sample. The genes are TRBV9 and TRBJ2-7; 12 positions agree with TRBD1. CDR1 SGDLS and CDR2 YYNGEE come from the germline V gene. The CDR3 loop spans 15 amino acids. The V segment lost 2 bases and the J segment 4 bases; nucleotides outside the gene matches: 4. The CDR3 loop is CASSVGTGGAYEQYF. As DNA, the CDR3 is TGTGCCAGCAGCGTGGGGACAGGGGGCGCTTACGAGCAGTACTTC.

The rearrangement links TRBV7-9 to TRBJ2-7; 7 bases align to TRBD1. The CDR3 has 12 residues. The V and J ends lost 4 bases and 6 bases, in that order; junction bases with no gene match: 3. Germline CDR1 is SEHNR and CDR2 is FQNEAQ (reference sequence). CDR3 protein: CASSSGQFEQYF. The CDR3, as DNA: TGTGCCAGCAGCTCGGGACAGTTCGAGCAGTACTTC.

The rearrangement uses TRBV6-1 and TRBJ2-3, with D maybe TRBD2 (6 bases). Trimming pared 8 bases from V and 6 bases from J, leaving 21 bases between. This CDR3 is 15 amino acids long. Germline assignment: CDR1 MNHNS and CDR2 SASEGT. The CDR3 here is CASSIVAADGDTQYF. Written as DNA, the CDR3 is TGTGCCAGCTCAATAGTAGCGGCCGATGGGGATACGCAGTATTTT.

Written as DNA, the CDR3 is TGTGCCAGCTCACCACCGTCCTCTGGCGCCGAGACCCAGTACTTC. Residues: CASSPPSSGAETQYF. The chain joins TRBV18 to TRBJ2-5; D ambiguous. V lost 0 bases to trimming and J lost 5 bases, with 13 bases between them. In germline, CDR1 is KGHSH, CDR2 LQKENI. The CDR3 has 15 amino acids.

This chain links TRBV28 with TRBJ2-5; D gene uncertain. The DNA end is a closer match to TRBJ2-7, so the J assignment may be wrong. The CDR3 runs to 12 residues. In germline, CDR1 is MDHEN, CDR2 SYDVKM. The CDR3 protein is CASSLSYYEQYF. Here the CDR3 DNA reads TGTGCCAGCAGTTTATCTTACTACGAGCAGTACTTC.

The V call is TRBV5-1, the J call TRBJ1-1; D not certain. V was cut by 1 base and J by 0 bases, with 7 bases left in between. CDR1 and CDR2 (germline): SGHRS, YFSETQ. The CDR3 contains 14 residues. The CDR3 sequence: CASSLQVMNTEAFF. The CDR3 DNA is TGCGCCAGCAGCTTGCAGGTCATGAACACTGAAGCTTTCTTT.

The gene calls are TRBV6-1 and TRBJ2-3; D is ambiguous. This CDR3 has 13 amino acids. The V end lost 3 bases, the J end lost 3 bases, and 7 bases lay between the germline ends. Germline CDR1 MNHNS, CDR2 SASEGT. Here the CDR3 DNA reads TGTGCCAGCAGTGACTGGCAGACAGATACGCAGTATTTT. It encodes CASSDWQTDTQYF.

This sequence joins TRBV6-1 and TRBJ2-5, with D perhaps matching TRBD2 (6 bases). This CDR3 has 15 amino acids. Germline V gives CDR1 MNHNS, CDR2 SASEGT. Trimming took off 7 bases at V and 1 base at J, with 16 bases between the two ends. CDR3 DNA sequence: TGTGCCAGCACCCAAGCGCTCGGGAGCCAAGAGACCCAGTACTTC. Translation: CASTQALGSQETQYF.

In this sample, this clone turned up a few times. The chain has TRBV28 and TRBJ2-7, with 12 bases lining up with TRBD2. CDR3 size: 17 residues. Germline trimming cut 2 bases from V and 0 bases from J; bases unmatched to any gene: 5. Germline V gene sequence: CDR1 MDHEN, CDR2 SYDVKM. The CDR3 DNA sequence: TGTGCCAGCAGTTTAACGGCGACTAGCGGGAGCTCCTACGAGCAGTACTTC. Translated: CASSLTATSGSSYEQYF. The whole variable domain, filled in from reference TRBV28 and TRBJ2-7, reads DVKVTQSSRYLVKRTGEKVFLECVQDMDHENMFWYRQDPGLGLRLIYFSYDVKMKEKGDIPEGYSVSREKKERFSLILESASTNQTSMYLCASSLTATSGSSYEQYFGPGTRLTVT.

The chain's CDR3 is CASSGGETQYF. The CDR3 DNA reads as TGTGCCAGCTCAGGTGGGGAGACCCAGTACTTC. V and J are TRBV18 and TRBJ2-5; D remains unclear. This CDR3 comprises 11 residues. Per the germline V gene, CDR1 is KGHSH and CDR2 is LQKENI. V was cut by 5 bases and J by 5 bases, with 6 bases left in between.

The chain carries TRBV4-3 and TRBJ1-3; the D is unclear. Trimming shortened V by 2 bases and J by 0 bases, and 8 bases separated the two germline ends. The CDR3 is 15 residues long. Germline CDR1 reads LGHNA; CDR2 reads YSLEER. CDR3 sequence: CASSQLQSSGNTIYF. As DNA, the CDR3 is TGCGCCAGCAGCCAACTTCAGAGCTCTGGAAACACCATATATTTT.